This paragraph reports one T cell receptor (beta chain). It has no known antigen specificity. Per-nucleotide qualities are absent, and no much larger clonotype sits a single base away. These data originate in a study of siplizumab effects on memory and regulatory T cells (dated by TCRdb to between 2018 and 2021). At the level of the whole study: The effect of the anti-CD2 antibody siplizumab on alloreactive T-cell subsets was examined in allogeneic mixed lymphocyte reactions constructed from human PBMCs.

Sorted unstimulated T cells, along with proliferating T cells recovered from mixed lymphocyte reactions, underwent TCRbeta CDR3 sequencing. Fresh whole blood from about 11 HLA-typed healthy donors was used as the source from which PBMCs were isolated. To map where alloreactive clones came from, unstimulated CD4+ non-regulatory T cells were FACS-sorted. Libraries were built with the immunoSEQ multiplex PCR assay. Some 1.1 x 10^5 TCR templates per sample were assayed by the deep sequencing platform. Genomic DNA extracted from sorted T cells was used for TCRbeta CDR3 sequencing. Turning to the authors' computational methods: The R programming language was used for the clonal analysis of the TCRbeta CDR3 data. Unstimulated samples were compared with post-reaction CFSE-low samples to define alloreactive CD4+ and CD8+ clones. By matching sequences to the repertoires of sorted unstimulated Treg and non-Treg cells, each alloreactive CD4+ clone was assigned a regulatory or non-regulatory origin. TCRdb mirrors the immuneACCESS table, restricted to in-frame sequences. Some clones are absent from its copies; in checked studies, under half trace to an unresolved V gene, and the reason for the others is unknown. The V and J calls and the clone size are those of that table, but D and trimming were determined from the DNA. The sample table contains approximately 94,000 clones; only one count was recorded for about 94% of them. Less than 1.5% of the sample is in the top ten clones.

The full study reports these points: Greater diversity appeared to be present in unstimulated naive T cells than in memory T cells, and a substantial contribution to the alloresponse seemed to be made by naive cells. Siplizumab significantly reduced the cumulative frequency of alloreactive sequences traceable to unstimulated CD4+ memory T cells. Sequences below about 10^-5 frequency were poorly captured, so only a minor fraction of alloreactive clones could be mapped to unstimulated subsets. A naive or memory phenotype could not be assigned to roughly 75-96% of proliferating CD4+ or CD8+ clones. Whether proliferating Tregs from siplizumab cultures actually had suppressive function was not functionally confirmed. Of the alloreactive CD4+ clones that could be mapped, the Treg-derived share averaged about 63% with siplizumab compared with under 35% in control reactions.

The CDR3 numbers 15 residues from cysteine through phenylalanine. The DNA shown is the 45-base CDR3, in frame from base 1. CDR1 is given as SGHNT and CDR2 as YYREEE, both from the germline V gene (reference sequence). Trimming removed 4 bases from V and 4 bases from J, leaving 14 bases between the germline ends. The receptor was isolated from a human donor in good health. The sample comprised non-Treg CD4+ T cells sorted from blood. The meaning of the sample's cell subset or site label: FACS-sorted unstimulated CD4+ non-regulatory T cells. The chain is assembled from TRBV5-4 and TRBJ2-2; perhaps TRBD2 is the D gene, with 5 bases matching. At the DNA level, the sequence is TGTGCCAGCAGCACAGCGGCAGCCCTCACCGGGGAGCTGTTTTTT. Translation gives CASSTAAALTGELFF. Outside the CDR3, residues come from the reference TRBV5-4 and TRBJ2-2 proteins, so the full variable domain is: ETGVTQSPTHLIKTRGQQVTLRCSSQSGHNTVSWYQQALGQGPQFIFQYYREEENGRGNFPPRFSGLQFPNYSSELNVNALELDDSALYLCASSTAAALTGELFFGEGSRLTVL.